One and the same sample provided the 31 T cell receptor beta chains below, sequenced in a study of blood T cells in healthy people across ages. Alongside a J-beta primer mix, a sample-barcoded 5' primer served in a second PCR lasting roughly 6 to 12 cycles. In TCRdb, the 5' RACE reads were re-called with MiXCR into one record per CDR3 protein. The top ten hold about 19% of the sample, which has approximately 1,000,000 distinct CDR3 sequences, more than 35% seen once. The material sequenced was blood. Receptors originate from a woman aged 60-75 years in good health.

The chain recombines TRBV7-2 with TRBJ2-4; TRBD2 is a possible D gene (6 bases). The J call may be incorrect, as the DNA end agrees better with TRBJ2-7. The CDR3 covers 14 residues. From germline, CDR1 is SGHTA and CDR2 FQGNSA. DNA of the CDR3: TGTGCCAGCAGCTTAGGTCCGCGCGGGGTCGAGCAGTACTTC. Its translation is CASSLGPRGVEQYF.

In this sample, this clonotype turned up many times. The chain recombines TRBV9 with TRBJ2-5; TRBD2 might be the D (7 bases). The CDR3 loop spans 11 amino acids. Germline V CDR1 and CDR2: SGDLS, YYNGEE. Deletions cut 4 bases from V and 11 bases from J, with 12 bases between. The CDR3 reads CASSRGREQYF. The CDR3 DNA reads TGTGCCAGCAGCAGGGGGAGGGAGCAGTACTTC.

V usage is TRBV29-1 and J usage is TRBJ2-5; TRBD1 agrees at 10 bases. From germline, CDR1 is SQVTM and CDR2 ANQGSEA. CDR3 size: 14 residues. V trimming: 6 bases; J trimming: 5 bases; junction bases outside the gene matches: 9. The CDR3 here is CSVEGDRGMETQYF. CDR3 DNA: TGCAGCGTCGAGGGGGACAGGGGAATGGAGACCCAGTACTTC.

This clonotype came up a few times. The gene calls are TRBV11-2 and TRBJ1-2; perhaps TRBD1 as D (5 bases). The V and J ends lost 1 base and 8 bases respectively, with 11 bases between them. The V gene's germline CDR1 is SGHAT and CDR2 FQNNGV. The CDR3 runs 13 residues. The CDR3 sequence is CASSLGPDTGYTF. The DNA for the CDR3 is TGTGCCAGCAGCTTAGGTCCGGACACAGGCTACACCTTC. The full variable domain, its missing parts supplied by reference TRBV11-2 and TRBJ1-2, is EAGVAQSPRYKIIEKRQSVAFWCNPISGHATLYWYQQILGQGPKLLIQFQNNGVVDDSQLPKDRFSAERLKGVDSTLKIQPAKLEDSAVYLCASSLGPDTGYTFGSGTRLTVV.

A few counts support this clonotype. This chain links TRBV13 with TRBJ2-4, with D tentatively TRBD2 (6 bases). The CDR3 totals 13 residues. CDR1 and CDR2 from the germline V gene are PRHDT and FYEKMQ (reference sequence). V was shortened by 5 bases and J by 13 bases, with 18 bases between the two germline ends. Here the CDR3 reads CASSTGLRNEQYF. The CDR3 region has the DNA TGTGCCAGCAGCACGGGACTTCGAAATGAGCAGTACTTC.

V gene TRBV4-2 combines with J gene TRBJ2-5, with D unclear. From germline, CDR1 is LGHNA and CDR2 YNFKEQ. The CDR3 is 14 amino acids. The ends were cut back, 1 base at V and 2 bases at J, with 8 bases in the middle. The CDR3 is CASSQGPPQETQYF. Written as DNA, the CDR3 is TGTGCCAGCAGCCAAGGCCCGCCTCAAGAGACCCAGTACTTC.

This clonotype was detected ten times or more. This sequence joins TRBV6-6 and TRBJ1-4, with a weak D call TRBD1 (5 bases). The CDR3 is 13 residues long. The V end was cut by 10 bases, the J end by 3 bases, with 12 bases between. CDR1 and CDR2 (germline): MNHNY, SVGAGI (reference sequence). Here the CDR3 reads CAIQGSANEKLFF. CDR3 DNA sequence: TGTGCCATCCAGGGTTCGGCTAATGAAAAACTGTTTTTT.

For this clonotype: At one end the junction does not follow the germline gene, possibly because of a read error. The chain links TRBV3-1 to TRBJ2-7; 8 bases agree with TRBD2. The CDR3 totals 15 residues. Germline CDR1 is LGHDT and CDR2 is YNNKEL (reference sequence). The CDR3 here is CASGQLAGSSYEQYF. For the CDR3, the DNA is TGTGCCAGCGGCCAATTAGCGGGAAGCTCCTACGAGCAGTACTTC.

The chain joins TRBV21-1 to TRBJ2-4; the DNA was not used to check the table's D call, TRBD1. TRBJ2-7 explains the end of the DNA better; the J call may be wrong. TRBV21-1 counts as a pseudogene. CDR3 length: 13 amino acids. The CDR3 DNA reads as TGTGCCAGCACTCACCCCCCTTTATACGAGCAGTACTTC. Its protein is CASTHPPLYEQYF.

The V call is TRBV4-2, the J call TRBJ1-2, with D possibly matching TRBD1 (6 bases). Per germline, CDR1 LGHNA and CDR2 YNFKEQ. This CDR3 has 14 residues. The V end lost 1 base, the J end lost 4 bases, and 10 bases lay between the germline ends. For the CDR3, the DNA is TGTGCCAGCAGCCAAGCGTCGGACAGCTATGGCTACACCTTC. It specifies CASSQASDSYGYTF.

This clonotype was observed a few times. V and J are TRBV10-3 and TRBJ2-7; TRBD1 agrees at 10 bases. V shed 11 bases, J shed 5 bases, and the junction held 12 bases outside the gene matches. CDR1 and CDR2 from the germline V gene are ENHRY and SYGVKD. The CDR3 runs 14 residues. CDR3 coding DNA: TGTGCCGCGCAGACCGGGACAGGGGACCACGAGCAGTACTTC. The encoded protein is CAAQTGTGDHEQYF.

The chain recombines TRBV20-1 with TRBJ1-1; D possibly corresponds to TRBD1 (5 bases). Germline V gives CDR1 DFQATT, CDR2 SNEGSKA (reference sequence). This CDR3 has 14 amino acids. Trimming removed 6 bases from V and 2 bases from J, with 16 bases in between. The CDR3 DNA reads as TGCAGTGCCGCGAGTGCGGGGCGCAACACTGAAGCTTTCTTT. Translation: CSAASAGRNTEAFF.

This clonotype was seen more than once but under ten times. V is TRBV27 and J is TRBJ1-1; the D is unclear. Trimming removed 4 bases from V and 0 bases from J, with 12 bases in between. The length of the CDR3 is 15 residues. Looked up from germline, CDR1 is MNHEY and CDR2 is SMNVEV (reference sequence). The CDR3 loop reads CASSSPGLVNTEAFF. CDR3 nucleotide sequence: TGTGCCAGCAGTTCCCCCGGGCTGGTGAACACTGAAGCTTTCTTT.

V is TRBV7-3 and J is TRBJ2-1, with 8 bases that match TRBD2. The CDR3 runs to 15 residues. V dropped 4 bases and J dropped 5; count of bases not matched to a gene: 7. From germline, CDR1 is SGHTA and CDR2 FQGTGA. The CDR3 DNA follows: TGTGCCAGCAGCTCCCCGGGGGGGATCGACAATGAGCAGTTCTTC. Amino acid sequence: CASSSPGGIDNEQFF.

To note about this clonotype: One junction end does not reproduce the germline sequence, and a read error may be involved. The chain couples TRBV5-4 to TRBJ2-5; TRBD1 aligns across 12 bases. Germline V gene sequence: CDR1 SGHNT, CDR2 YYREEE (reference sequence). The CDR3 sequence is 14 residues long. Here the CDR3 DNA reads TGTGCCGGCAGCAGGGGACAGGGGGCAGAAGAGCAGTACTTC. Encoded protein: CAGSRGQGAEEQYF.

CDR3 region: CSVGGRGRFKSNYGYTF. For the CDR3, the DNA is TGCAGCGTTGGTGGCAGGGGGCGGTTTAAGTCTAACTATGGCTACACCTTC. The V call is TRBV29-1, the J call TRBJ1-2; 8 bases are shared with TRBD1. Germline CDR1 and CDR2: SQVTM and ANQGSEA. The V and J ends lost 4 bases and 0 bases, in that order; junction bases with no gene match: 13. CDR3 length: 17 residues.

This clonotype occurred a few times. The V gene is TRBV6-5, the J gene TRBJ2-3; 8 bases match TRBD2. CDR1 is MNHEY, CDR2 SVGAGI, per germline. The CDR3 has 14 residues. Germline trimming cut 7 bases from V and 6 bases from J; bases unmatched to any gene: 9. CDR3 DNA sequence: TGTGCCAGCACACCGGGACTAGGATCCGATACGCAGTATTTT. Protein sequence: CASTPGLGSDTQYF.

A few counts support this clonotype. V gene TRBV28 combines with J gene TRBJ1-3; D gene uncertain. From germline, CDR1 is MDHEN and CDR2 SYDVKM. The CDR3 has 14 residues. Trimming stripped 6 bases from V and 0 bases from J, with 9 bases between. The CDR3 nucleotides read TGTGCCAGCAGAGCACAGAGCTCTGGAAACACCATATATTTT. Amino acids: CASRAQSSGNTIYF.

The J gene is TRBJ2-7, the V gene TRBV20-1; no firm D call. V was trimmed by 3 bases and J by 2 bases, leaving 11 bases between them. Germline CDR1 DFQATT, CDR2 SNEGSKA (reference sequence). CDR3 length equals 13 residues. CDR3 sequence: CSASEWWAYEQYF. The CDR3 DNA follows: TGCAGTGCTAGTGAATGGTGGGCCTACGAGCAGTACTTC.

This clonotype was detected ten times or more. The J gene is TRBJ2-7, the V gene TRBV12-3 or TRBV12-4; TRBD1 matches at 7 bases. V lost 7 bases, J lost 5 bases, and 5 bases stayed unmatched. The CDR3 contains 12 residues. The CDR3 DNA is TGTGCCAGCACGACAGGGTTGGACGAGCAGTACTTC. This gives the protein CASTTGLDEQYF.

The rearrangement joins TRBV2 to TRBJ1-2; D gene uncertain. Looked up from germline, CDR1 is SNHLY and CDR2 is FYNNEI. The CDR3 covers 12 residues. Trimming stripped 6 bases from V and 3 bases from J, with 8 bases between. CDR3 DNA: TGTGCCAGCAGGGACGGACACTATGGCTACACCTTC. Amino acid sequence: CASRDGHYGYTF.

The chain links TRBV10-1 to TRBJ2-1, with 7 bases matching TRBD2. CDR1 WNHNN and CDR2 SYGVQD come from the germline V gene (reference sequence). V lost 6 bases to trimming and J lost 0 bases; unmatched junction nucleotides: 23. CDR3 length: 21 amino acids. The CDR3 DNA sequence: TGCGCCAGCAGCCCGGGACTAACGGGAGGCACGTCTAGTAGCTCCTACAATGAGCAGTTCTTC. The encoded protein is CASSPGLTGGTSSSSYNEQFF.

This clonotype has a handful of counts. The chain joins TRBV28 to TRBJ2-7; possible D gene TRBD1, 6 bases. The CDR3 is made up of 13 amino acids. Trimming pared 7 bases from V and 0 bases from J, leaving 10 bases between. Germline lookup yields CDR1 MDHEN and CDR2 SYDVKM. In DNA, the CDR3 is TGTGCCAGCACGGACAGTTACTCCTACGAGCAGTACTTC. Translated, it gives CASTDSYSYEQYF.

This chain joins TRBV28 and TRBJ2-1; 13 positions match TRBD2. The CDR3 contains 17 residues. V lost 1 base to trimming and J lost 12 bases; unmatched junction nucleotides: 12. Germline V gives CDR1 MDHEN, CDR2 SYDVKM. The CDR3 DNA reads TGTGCCAGCAGTTTATACCCCACTAGCGGGAGGGTAACTGGGCAGTTCTTC. Its protein product is CASSLYPTSGRVTGQFF.

The table lists this clonotype with many counts. V gene TRBV4-1 combines with J gene TRBJ1-6, with D uncertain. The CDR3 sequence is 12 residues long. Per germline, CDR1 MGHRA and CDR2 YSYEKL. Trimming removed 4 bases from V and 6 bases from J, with 4 bases in between. CDR3 DNA sequence: TGCGCCAGCAGCCCTATTAATTCACCCCTCCACTTT. Protein sequence: CASSPINSPLHF.

In this sample, this clonotype turned up a few times. The chain joins TRBV27 to TRBJ2-3; the D call may be TRBD1 or TRBD2 (5 bases each). This CDR3 is 13 amino acids long. Germline V gene lookup returns CDR1 MNHEY and CDR2 SMNVEV (reference sequence). V was pared by 6 bases and J by 8 bases, with 15 bases between. CDR3 sequence: CASRQGTGGTQYF. The CDR3 DNA follows: TGTGCCAGCAGGCAAGGGACCGGTGGTACGCAGTATTTT.

This chain joins TRBV7-9 and TRBJ2-5, with 11 bases lining up with TRBD2. The J call may not be correct, given that the DNA end is closer to TRBJ2-7. There are 15 residues in the CDR3. The germline gives CDR1 SEHNR, CDR2 FQNEAQ (reference sequence). CDR3 protein: CASSSPPTSGIEQYF. In DNA, the CDR3 is TGTGCCAGCAGCTCGCCACCGACTAGCGGGATCGAGCAGTACTTC.

This clonotype was counted between two and nine times. The rearrangement uses TRBV2 and TRBJ2-5; D remains unclear. Trimming left V 5 bases short and J 3 bases short, with 10 bases between. CDR3 size: 13 residues. The V gene's germline CDR1 is SNHLY and CDR2 FYNNEI. The CDR3 region is CASSPHGEETQYF. The CDR3 DNA is TGTGCCAGCAGTCCACATGGGGAAGAGACCCAGTACTTC. The full variable domain, rest sourced from reference TRBV2 and TRBJ2-5, is EPEVTQTPSHQVTQMGQEVILRCVPISNHLYFYWYRQILGQKVEFLVSFYNNEISEKSEIFDDQFSVERPDGSNFTLKIRSTKLEDSAMYFCASSPHGEETQYFGPGTRLLVL.

This clonotype was counted only a few times. The genes are TRBV12-3 or TRBV12-4 and TRBJ1-1; the D is unclear. CDR3 size: 13 residues. V lost 3 bases to trimming and J lost 6 bases, with 11 bases between them. The CDR3 coding sequence is TGTGCCAGCAGTTTTCGGACTCCACCTGAAGCTTTCTTT. It translates to CASSFRTPPEAFF.

The V gene is TRBV14, the J gene TRBJ2-1, with D unresolved. The germline V gene encodes CDR1 SGHDN and CDR2 FVKESK. This CDR3 contains 13 residues. The V gene lost 0 bases and the J gene lost 10 bases, with 10 bases spanning the gap. CDR3 sequence reads: CASSQDRPREQFF. The CDR3 nucleotides read TGTGCCAGCAGCCAAGATCGCCCACGGGAGCAGTTCTTC.

The chain has TRBV20-1 and TRBJ2-1; 7 bases match TRBD2. The germline CDR1 and CDR2 sequences are DFQATT and SNEGSKA (reference sequence). The CDR3 runs to 15 residues. V gave up 5 bases and J gave up 6 bases; unmatched junction bases: 13. CDR3 coding DNA: TGCAGTGCTCCCATGGGCGGGGGTTTCACCAATGAGCAGTTCTTC. Its protein product is CSAPMGGGFTNEQFF.